Each of the 14 T cell receptor beta chains below was sequenced from the same sample in a study of vaccination and CD4 T cells after COVID-19 (dated 2022 in TCRdb). These receptors have no identified antigens. This specimen's treatment or condition label, interpreted: 10-day PBMC culture with coronavirus spike peptide pools or control peptides (ViraFEST assay). CD4+ T cells from unexposed donors were collected before the COVID-19 pandemic (2011-2018). Library preparation used PCR. The data were produced on an Illumina iSeq 100. TCR sequencing of DNA from cultured CD4+ T cells used the Oncomine TCR Beta short-read assay at the Johns Hopkins FTIC core. Genomic DNA was extracted from the cultured CD4+ T cells with the QIAamp micro DNA kit. TCRdb passed the public sequencing reads through fastp at Q25 and MiXCR, retaining productive beta sequences. Rows are unified per CDR3 protein, each entry keeping the most common DNA and genes. The sample yields approximately 11,000 distinct CDR3 sequences; roughly 40% were counted once. Roughly 21% of the sample rests with the top ten.

Specimen: CD4+ T cells from blood, cultured in vitro. These receptors originate from a human donor in good health.

This clonotype has more than one count but fewer than ten. The chain is built from TRBV6-4 and TRBJ2-1; a possible D gene is TRBD2 (6 bases). This CDR3 spans 16 amino acids. CDR1 and CDR2 from the germline V gene are MRHNA and SNTAGT. V was clipped by 4 bases and J by 2 bases, with 15 bases between them. The CDR3 spells CASSVSGTEPYNEQFF. The CDR3 coding sequence is TGTGCCAGCAGTGTCTCCGGGACTGAACCCTACAATGAGCAGTTCTTC.

In its sample, this clonotype was seen a few times. This chain connects TRBV6-5 to TRBJ1-2, with 10 bases fitting TRBD1. This CDR3 has 16 amino acids. Germline V gene sequence: CDR1 MNHEY, CDR2 SVGAGI. The trim removed 2 bases at V and 7 bases at J, leaving 10 bases unmatched. CDR3 sequence (DNA): TGTGCCAGCAGTTACACCGGGACAGGGGCTAGTCGTGGCTACACCTTC. Amino acid sequence: CASSYTGTGASRGYTF.

The chain recombines TRBV30 with TRBJ1-2, with TRBD1 matching 9 bases. V lost 4 bases to trimming and J lost 8 bases; unmatched junction nucleotides: 8. This CDR3 has 13 amino acids. CDR1 is GTSNPN, CDR2 SVGIG, per germline (reference sequence). Written as DNA, the CDR3 is TGTGCCTGGACTACCGGGACAGGGCAAGGCTACACCTTC. This codes for CAWTTGTGQGYTF.

The chain links TRBV7-2 to TRBJ2-7; 8 bases align to TRBD2. The germline CDR1 and CDR2 sequences are SGHTA and FQGNSA. This CDR3 has 15 residues. The J segment lost 2 bases and the V segment lost 5 bases, leaving 8 bases of the junction unmatched. The DNA of the CDR3 is TGTGCCAGCAGCCCCCGGGAGGGGACCCCCTACGAGCAGTACTTC. It encodes CASSPREGTPYEQYF.

The J gene is TRBJ2-7, the V gene TRBV18; D possibly corresponds to TRBD1 (5 bases). This CDR3 comprises 14 residues. CDR1 and CDR2 from the germline V gene are KGHSH and LQKENI. The germline V and J ends were trimmed by 2 bases and 2 bases, with 10 bases remaining between them. The CDR3 region has the DNA TGTGCCAGCTCACCAACAGGTCCTACCTACGAGCAGTACTTC. Encoded protein: CASSPTGPTYEQYF.

The CDR3, as DNA: TGCAGTGCTAGACTGGGACAGGGGGGAAAGAACACTGAAGCTTTCTTT. Its translation is CSARLGQGGKNTEAFF. The chain is built from TRBV20-1 and TRBJ1-1; 11 bases are a match to TRBD1. Germline trimming cut 2 bases from V and 1 base from J; bases unmatched to any gene: 6. The length of the CDR3 is 16 residues. Germline V lookup: CDR1 DFQATT, CDR2 SNEGSKA (reference sequence).

This clonotype was counted only a few times. This chain joins TRBV7-9 and TRBJ2-5; no clear D gene. The CDR3 has 12 amino acids. Germline CDR1 is SEHNR and CDR2 is FQNEAQ (reference sequence). V was clipped by 1 base and J by 5 bases, with 5 bases between them. In DNA form, the CDR3 reads TGTGCCAGCAGCTTAGTAGGGGAGACCCAGTACTTC. Its protein product is CASSLVGETQYF.

This clonotype occurred once. This chain connects TRBV20-1 to TRBJ2-7; possibly TRBD1 for D (6 bases). Trimming removed 5 bases from V and 0 bases from J, with 20 bases in between. CDR1 is DFQATT and CDR2 is SNEGSKA in the germline V gene (reference sequence). The CDR3 runs to 16 residues. The CDR3 is CSASPWGTPSSYEQYF. The CDR3 DNA reads as TGCAGTGCTTCCCCTTGGGGGACACCGAGCTCCTACGAGCAGTACTTC.

CDR3 in amino acids: CASSEQGARYTGELFF. DNA of the CDR3: TGTGCCAGCAGTGAACAGGGGGCAAGATACACCGGGGAGCTGTTTTTT. The chain joins TRBV6-1 to TRBJ2-2, with 8 bases identical to TRBD1. Trimming took 2 bases from V and 3 from J; bases not matched to a gene: 5. Germline CDR1 is MNHNS and CDR2 is SASEGT. This CDR3 contains 16 residues.

This clonotype was seen once. V is TRBV28 and J is TRBJ2-7; 7 bases are a match to TRBD2. The ends lost 3 bases at V and 6 bases at J; junction bases unmatched: 5. The germline gives CDR1 MDHEN, CDR2 SYDVKM. The CDR3 totals 13 residues. The CDR3 DNA sequence: TGTGCCAGCAGTTTTGCGGGAGCAAGCGAGCAGTACTTC. Amino acid sequence: CASSFAGASEQYF. The entire variable domain, with the rest obtained from reference TRBV28 and TRBJ2-7, is as follows: DVKVTQSSRYLVKRTGEKVFLECVQDMDHENMFWYRQDPGLGLRLIYFSYDVKMKEKGDIPEGYSVSREKKERFSLILESASTNQTSMYLCASSFAGASEQYFGPGTRLTVT.

V and J are TRBV7-9 and TRBJ1-1, with D hard to call. V was pared by 5 bases and J by 12 bases, with 22 bases between. The CDR3 sequence is 14 residues long. In germline, CDR1 is SEHNR, CDR2 FQNEAQ (reference sequence). The CDR3 DNA reads TGTGCCAGCAGCCCAAGGGCCACTAGAAGTTGGACTTTCTTT. Translation: CASSPRATRSWTFF. The complete variable domain, with remaining parts taken from reference TRBV7-9 and TRBJ1-1, reads DTGVSQNPRHKITKRGQNVTFRCDPISEHNRLYWYRQTLGQGPEFLTYFQNEAQLEKSRLLSDRFSAERPKGSFSTLEIQRTEQGDSAMYLCASSPRATRSWTFFGQGTRLTVV.

The rearrangement uses TRBV24-1 and TRBJ2-5, with TRBD2 matching over 13 bases. After removal of 1 base from V and 5 bases from J, the junction contained 6 bases not matched to a gene. This CDR3 contains 17 residues. CDR1 and CDR2 from the germline V gene are KGHDR and SFDVKD. The CDR3 spells CATSDFWTSGSLETQYF. In nucleotides, the CDR3 is TGTGCCACCAGTGATTTTTGGACTAGCGGGAGCTTGGAGACCCAGTACTTC.

V usage is TRBV11-2 and J usage is TRBJ2-1; 7 nucleotides agree with TRBD2. The germline CDR1 and CDR2 sequences are SGHAT and FQNNGV. The CDR3 runs to 17 residues. V trimming: 1 base; J trimming: 3 bases; junction bases outside the gene matches: 9. The CDR3 region is CASSLGGGGRGYNEQFF. The CDR3 coding sequence is TGTGCCAGCAGCTTAGGGGGCGGCGGGAGAGGCTACAATGAGCAGTTCTTC.

This sequence joins TRBV7-2 and TRBJ2-7, with unresolved D. The CDR3 runs 13 residues. Trimming removed 1 base from V and 5 bases from J, with 9 bases in between. Germline V gene data show CDR1 as SGHTA and CDR2 as FQGNSA. DNA of the CDR3: TGTGCCAGCAGCTTAGGCCTCCTTGACGAGCAGTACTTC. It encodes CASSLGLLDEQYF.